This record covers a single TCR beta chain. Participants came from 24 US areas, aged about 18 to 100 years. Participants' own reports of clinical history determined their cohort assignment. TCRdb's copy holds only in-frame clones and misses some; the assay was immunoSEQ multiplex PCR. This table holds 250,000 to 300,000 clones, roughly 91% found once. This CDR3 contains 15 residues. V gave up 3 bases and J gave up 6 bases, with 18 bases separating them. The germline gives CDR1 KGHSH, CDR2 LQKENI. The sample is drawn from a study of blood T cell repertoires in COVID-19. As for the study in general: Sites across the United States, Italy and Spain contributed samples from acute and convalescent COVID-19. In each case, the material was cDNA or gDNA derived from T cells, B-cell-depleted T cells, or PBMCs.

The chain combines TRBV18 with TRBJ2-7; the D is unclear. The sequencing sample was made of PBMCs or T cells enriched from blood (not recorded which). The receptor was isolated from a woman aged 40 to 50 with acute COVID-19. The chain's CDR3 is CASSPTSRLDGEQYF. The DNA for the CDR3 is TGTGCCAGCTCACCGACCAGTCGACTTGATGGCGAGCAGTACTTC.